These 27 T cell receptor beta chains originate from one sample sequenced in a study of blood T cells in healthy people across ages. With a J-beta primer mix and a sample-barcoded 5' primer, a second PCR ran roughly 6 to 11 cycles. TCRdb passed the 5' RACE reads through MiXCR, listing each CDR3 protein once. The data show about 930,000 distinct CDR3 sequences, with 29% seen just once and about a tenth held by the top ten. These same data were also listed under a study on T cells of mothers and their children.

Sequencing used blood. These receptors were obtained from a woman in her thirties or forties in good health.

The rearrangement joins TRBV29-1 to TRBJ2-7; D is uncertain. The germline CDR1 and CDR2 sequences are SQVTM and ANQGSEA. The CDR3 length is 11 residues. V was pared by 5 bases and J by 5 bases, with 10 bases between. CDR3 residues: CSVRRADEQYF. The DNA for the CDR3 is TGCAGCGTTCGACGGGCTGACGAGCAGTACTTC.

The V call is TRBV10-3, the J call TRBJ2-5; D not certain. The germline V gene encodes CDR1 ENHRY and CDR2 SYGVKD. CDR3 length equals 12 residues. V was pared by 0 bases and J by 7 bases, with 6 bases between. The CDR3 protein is CAISESMVTQYF. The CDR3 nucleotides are TGTGCCATCAGTGAGTCGATGGTGACCCAGTACTTC.

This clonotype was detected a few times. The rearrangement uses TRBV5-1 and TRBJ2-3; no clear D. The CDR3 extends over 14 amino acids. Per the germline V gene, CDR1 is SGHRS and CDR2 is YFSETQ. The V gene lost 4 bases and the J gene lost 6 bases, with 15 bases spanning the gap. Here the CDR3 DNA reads TGCGCCAGCAGCCCCCGTCTAGGAGCGGATACGCAGTATTTT. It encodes CASSPRLGADTQYF.

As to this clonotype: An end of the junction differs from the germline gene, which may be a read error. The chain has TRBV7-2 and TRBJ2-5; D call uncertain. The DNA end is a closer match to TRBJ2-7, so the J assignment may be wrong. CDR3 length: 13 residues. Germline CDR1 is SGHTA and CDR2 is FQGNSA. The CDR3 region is CVSSSQSTYEQYF. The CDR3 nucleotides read TGTGTCAGCAGCTCCCAGTCTACCTACGAGCAGTACTTC.

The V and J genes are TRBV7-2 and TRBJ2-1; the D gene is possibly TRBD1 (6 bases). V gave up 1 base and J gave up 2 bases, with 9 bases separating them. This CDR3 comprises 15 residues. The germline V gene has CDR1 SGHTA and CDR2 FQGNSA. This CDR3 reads CASSLVWGPYNEQFF. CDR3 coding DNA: TGTGCCAGCAGCTTAGTCTGGGGGCCCTACAATGAGCAGTTCTTC.

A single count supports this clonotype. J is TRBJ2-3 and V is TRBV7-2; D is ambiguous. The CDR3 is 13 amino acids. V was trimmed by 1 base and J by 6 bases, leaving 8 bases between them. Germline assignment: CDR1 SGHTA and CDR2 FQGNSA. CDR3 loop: CASSLVSLDTQYF. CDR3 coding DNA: TGTGCCAGCAGCTTAGTTAGTTTGGATACGCAGTATTTT.

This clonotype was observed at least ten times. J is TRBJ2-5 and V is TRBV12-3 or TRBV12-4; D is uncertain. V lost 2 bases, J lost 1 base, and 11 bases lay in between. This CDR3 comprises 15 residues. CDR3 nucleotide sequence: TGTGCCAGCAGTTTATCTGACTGGTTCCAAGAGACCCAGTACTTC. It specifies CASSLSDWFQETQYF.

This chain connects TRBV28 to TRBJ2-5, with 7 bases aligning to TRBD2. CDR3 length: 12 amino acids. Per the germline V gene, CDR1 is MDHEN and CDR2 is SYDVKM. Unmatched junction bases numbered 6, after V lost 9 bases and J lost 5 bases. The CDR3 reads CASWTRRETQYF. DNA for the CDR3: TGTGCCAGTTGGACTAGGCGGGAGACCCAGTACTTC.

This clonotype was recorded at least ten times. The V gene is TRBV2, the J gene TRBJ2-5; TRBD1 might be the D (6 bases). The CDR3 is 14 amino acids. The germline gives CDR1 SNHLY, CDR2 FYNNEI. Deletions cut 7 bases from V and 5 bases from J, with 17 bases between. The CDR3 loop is CASIRRGVSETQYF. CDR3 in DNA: TGTGCCAGCATTCGCAGGGGAGTGTCGGAGACCCAGTACTTC.

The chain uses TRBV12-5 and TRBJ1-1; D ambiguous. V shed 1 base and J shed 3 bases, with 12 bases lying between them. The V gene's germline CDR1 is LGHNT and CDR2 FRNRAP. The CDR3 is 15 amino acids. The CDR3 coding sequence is TGTGCTAGTGGTTTGGACACTAGGGTGGACACTGAAGCTTTCTTT. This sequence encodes CASGLDTRVDTEAFF.

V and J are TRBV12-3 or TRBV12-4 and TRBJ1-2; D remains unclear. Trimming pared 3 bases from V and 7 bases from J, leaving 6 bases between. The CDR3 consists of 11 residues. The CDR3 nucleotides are TGTGCCAGCAGTTTCCAAGGTGGCTACACCTTC. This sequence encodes CASSFQGGYTF.

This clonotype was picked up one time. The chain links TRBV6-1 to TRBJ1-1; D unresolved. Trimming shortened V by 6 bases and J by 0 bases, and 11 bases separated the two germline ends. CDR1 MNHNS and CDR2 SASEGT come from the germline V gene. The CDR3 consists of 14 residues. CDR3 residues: CASRGNLMNTEAFF. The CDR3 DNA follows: TGTGCCAGCAGAGGAAATCTCATGAACACTGAAGCTTTCTTT.

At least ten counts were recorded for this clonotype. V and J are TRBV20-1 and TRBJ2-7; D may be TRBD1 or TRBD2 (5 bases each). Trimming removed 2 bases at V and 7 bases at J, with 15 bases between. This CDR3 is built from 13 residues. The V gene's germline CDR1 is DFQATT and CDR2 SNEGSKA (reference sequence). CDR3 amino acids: CSARRTSSGEQYF. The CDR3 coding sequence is TGCAGTGCTAGAAGGACATCCTCGGGGGAGCAGTACTTC.

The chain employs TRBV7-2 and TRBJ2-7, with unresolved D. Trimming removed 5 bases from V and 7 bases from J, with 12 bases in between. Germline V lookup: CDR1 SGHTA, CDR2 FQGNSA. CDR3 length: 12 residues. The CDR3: CASSLVFGEQYF. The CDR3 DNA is TGTGCCAGCAGCCTAGTTTTCGGAGAGCAGTACTTC.

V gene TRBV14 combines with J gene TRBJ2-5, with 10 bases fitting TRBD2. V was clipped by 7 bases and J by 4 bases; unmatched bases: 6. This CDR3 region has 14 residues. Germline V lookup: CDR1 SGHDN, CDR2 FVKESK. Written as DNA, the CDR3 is TGTGCCAGCACAAGAGCGGGGGGGCGAGAGACCCAGTACTTC. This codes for CASTRAGGRETQYF. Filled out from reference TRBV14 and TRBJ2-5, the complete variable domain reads EAGVTQFPSHSVIEKGQTVTLRCDPISGHDNLYWYRRVMGKEIKFLLHFVKESKQDESGMPNNRFLAERTGGTYSTLKVQPAELEDSGVYFCASTRAGGRETQYFGPGTRLLVL.

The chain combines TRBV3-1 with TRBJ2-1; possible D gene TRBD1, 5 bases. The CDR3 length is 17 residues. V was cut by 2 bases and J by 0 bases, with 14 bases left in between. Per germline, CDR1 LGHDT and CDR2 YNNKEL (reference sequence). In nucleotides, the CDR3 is TGTGCCAGCAGCCAAAGGGGCACCGGGCCCTCCTACAATGAGCAGTTCTTC. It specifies CASSQRGTGPSYNEQFF.

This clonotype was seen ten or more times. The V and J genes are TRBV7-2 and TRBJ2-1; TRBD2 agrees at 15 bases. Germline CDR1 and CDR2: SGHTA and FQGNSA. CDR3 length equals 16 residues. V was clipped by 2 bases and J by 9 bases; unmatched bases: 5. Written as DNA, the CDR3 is TGTGCCAGCAGCTTATGGACTAGCGGGGGGGCGGTTGAGCAGTTCTTC. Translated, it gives CASSLWTSGGAVEQFF.

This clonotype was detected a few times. The CDR3 DNA is TGTGCCACCAGTGAACCTAAAAGCGGGGGGGATCGAGAGACCCAGTACTTC. Protein: CATSEPKSGGDRETQYF. The chain employs TRBV24-1 and TRBJ2-5; 10 nucleotides line up with TRBD2. CDR1 and CDR2 (germline): KGHDR, SFDVKD. The V segment lost 4 bases and the J segment 4 bases; nucleotides outside the gene matches: 11. The CDR3 spans 17 residues.

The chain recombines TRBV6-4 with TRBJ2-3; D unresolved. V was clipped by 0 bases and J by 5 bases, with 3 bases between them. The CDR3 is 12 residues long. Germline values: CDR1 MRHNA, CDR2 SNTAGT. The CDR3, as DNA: TGTGCCAGCAGTGACTCCGTAGATACGCAGTATTTT. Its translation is CASSDSVDTQYF.

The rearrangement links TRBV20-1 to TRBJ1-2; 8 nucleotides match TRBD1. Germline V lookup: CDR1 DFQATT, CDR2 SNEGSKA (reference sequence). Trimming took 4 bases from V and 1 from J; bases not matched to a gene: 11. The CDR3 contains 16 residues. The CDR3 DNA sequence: TGCAGTGCTACGCCTAGTCAGGGGGCCCATAACTATGGCTACACCTTC. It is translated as CSATPSQGAHNYGYTF.

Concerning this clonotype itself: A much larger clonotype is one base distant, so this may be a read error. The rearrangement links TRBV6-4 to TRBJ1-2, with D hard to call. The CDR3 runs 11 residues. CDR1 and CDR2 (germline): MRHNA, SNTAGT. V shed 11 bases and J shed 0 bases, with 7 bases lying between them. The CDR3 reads CAGGPNYGYTF. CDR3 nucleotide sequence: TGTGCCGGCGGCCCTAACTATGGCTACACCTTC.

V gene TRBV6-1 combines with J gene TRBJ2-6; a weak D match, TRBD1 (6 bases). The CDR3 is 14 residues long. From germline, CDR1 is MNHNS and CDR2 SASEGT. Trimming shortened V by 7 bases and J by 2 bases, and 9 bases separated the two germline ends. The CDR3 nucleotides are TGTGCCAGCAAGAACAGGGCTGGGGCCAACGTCCTGACTTTC. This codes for CASKNRAGANVLTF.

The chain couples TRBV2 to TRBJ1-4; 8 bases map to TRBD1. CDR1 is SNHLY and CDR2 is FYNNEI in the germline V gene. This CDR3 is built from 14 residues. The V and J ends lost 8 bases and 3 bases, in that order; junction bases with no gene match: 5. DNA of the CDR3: TGTGCCAGCGGCCAGGGGGCGGCTAATGAAAAACTGTTTTTT. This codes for CASGQGAANEKLFF. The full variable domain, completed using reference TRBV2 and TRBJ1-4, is EPEVTQTPSHQVTQMGQEVILRCVPISNHLYFYWYRQILGQKVEFLVSFYNNEISEKSEIFDDQFSVERPDGSNFTLKIRSTKLEDSAMYFCASGQGAANEKLFFGSGTQLSVL.

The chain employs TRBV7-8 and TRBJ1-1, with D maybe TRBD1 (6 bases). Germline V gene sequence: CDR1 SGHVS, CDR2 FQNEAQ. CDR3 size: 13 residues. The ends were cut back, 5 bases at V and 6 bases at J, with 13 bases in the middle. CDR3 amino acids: CASSRGGVAEAFF. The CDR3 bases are TGTGCCAGCAGCCGAGGGGGAGTGGCTGAAGCTTTCTTT. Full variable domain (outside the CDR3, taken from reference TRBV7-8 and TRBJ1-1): GAGVSQSPRYKVAKRGQDVALRCDPISGHVSLFWYQQALGQGPEFLTYFQNEAQLDKSGLPSDRFFAERPEGSVSTLKIQRTQQEDSAVYLCASSRGGVAEAFFGQGTRLTVV.

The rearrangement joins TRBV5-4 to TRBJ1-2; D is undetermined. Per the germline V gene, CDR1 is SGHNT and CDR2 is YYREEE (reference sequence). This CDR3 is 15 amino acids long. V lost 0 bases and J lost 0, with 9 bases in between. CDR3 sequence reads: CASSLGGYTNYGYTF. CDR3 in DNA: TGTGCCAGCAGCTTGGGAGGGTACACTAACTATGGCTACACCTTC. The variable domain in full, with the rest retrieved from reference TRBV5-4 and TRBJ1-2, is ETGVTQSPTHLIKTRGQQVTLRCSSQSGHNTVSWYQQALGQGPQFIFQYYREEENGRGNFPPRFSGLQFPNYSSELNVNALELDDSALYLCASSLGGYTNYGYTFGSGTRLTVV.

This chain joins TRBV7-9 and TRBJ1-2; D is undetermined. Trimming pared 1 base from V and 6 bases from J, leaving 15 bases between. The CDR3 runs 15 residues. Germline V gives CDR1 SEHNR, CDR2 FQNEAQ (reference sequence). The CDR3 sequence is CASSLGDTSGDGYTF. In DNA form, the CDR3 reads TGTGCCAGCAGCTTAGGAGACACGTCTGGAGATGGCTACACCTTC.

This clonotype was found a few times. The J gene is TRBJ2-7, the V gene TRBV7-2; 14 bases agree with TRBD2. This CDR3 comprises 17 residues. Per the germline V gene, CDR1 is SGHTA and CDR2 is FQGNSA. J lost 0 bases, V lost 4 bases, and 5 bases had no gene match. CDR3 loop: CASSSSGLAGVSYEQYF. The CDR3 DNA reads TGTGCCAGCAGCTCCTCGGGACTAGCGGGGGTCTCCTACGAGCAGTACTTC.